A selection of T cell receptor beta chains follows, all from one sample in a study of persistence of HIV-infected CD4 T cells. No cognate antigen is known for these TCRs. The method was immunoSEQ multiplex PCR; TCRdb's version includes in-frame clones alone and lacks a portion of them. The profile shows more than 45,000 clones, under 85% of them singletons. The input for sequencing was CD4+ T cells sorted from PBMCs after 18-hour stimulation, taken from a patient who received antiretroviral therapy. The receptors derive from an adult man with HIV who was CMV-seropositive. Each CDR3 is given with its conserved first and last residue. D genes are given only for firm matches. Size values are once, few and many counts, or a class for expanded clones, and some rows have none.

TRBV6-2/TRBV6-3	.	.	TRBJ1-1	CASSYSSALTEAFF	TGTGCCAGCAGTTACTCGTCTGCCCTGACTGAAGCTTTCTTT
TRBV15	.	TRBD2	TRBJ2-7	CATSRDQGGIPYF	TGTGCCACCAGCAGAGATCAGGGAGGGATACCGTACTTC
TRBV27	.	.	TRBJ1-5	CASSAGGPRQPQHF	TGTGCCAGCAGTGCGGGGGGGCCGCGGCAGCCCCAGCATTTT
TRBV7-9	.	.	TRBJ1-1	CASSLGNGVETEAFF	TGTGCCAGCAGCTTAGGGAATGGAGTTGAGACTGAAGCTTTCTTT
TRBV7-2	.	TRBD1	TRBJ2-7	CASSLGRGTAYEQYF	TGTGCCAGCAGCTTAGGAAGGGGGACAGCCTACGAGCAGTACTTC
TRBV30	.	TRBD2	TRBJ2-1	CAWSDLSGRAGNEQFF	TGTGCCTGGAGTGACCTCAGCGGGAGGGCCGGCAATGAGCAGTTCTTC
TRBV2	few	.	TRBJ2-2	CASSARDYTGELFF	TGTGCCAGCAGTGCCAGGGACTACACCGGGGAGCTGTTTTTT
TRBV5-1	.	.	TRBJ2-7	CASSLEGVGEQYF	TGCGCCAGCAGCTTGGAGGGGGTCGGTGAGCAGTACTTC
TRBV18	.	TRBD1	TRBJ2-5	CASSPPDRVWYF	TGTGCCAGCTCACCACCAGACAGGGTTTGGTACTTC
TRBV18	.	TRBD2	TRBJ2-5	CASSQGTSGREETQYF	TGTGCCAGCTCGCAGGGGACTAGCGGGAGAGAAGAGACCCAGTACTTC
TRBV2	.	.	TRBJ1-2	CASSDHYGYTF	TGTGCCAGCAGTGATCACTATGGCTACACCTTC
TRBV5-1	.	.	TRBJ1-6	CASSLAGNSPLHF	TGCGCCAGCAGCTTGGCGGGGAATTCACCCCTCCACTTT
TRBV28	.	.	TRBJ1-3	CASSPLGTPGNTIYF	TGTGCCAGCAGTCCTCTTGGGACTCCTGGAAACACCATATATTTT
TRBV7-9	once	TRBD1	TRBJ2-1	CASSPSGTVNNEQFF	TGTGCCAGCAGCCCCTCCGGGACAGTCAACAATGAGCAGTTCTTC
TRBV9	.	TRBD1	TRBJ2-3	CASSVVRGREDTQYF	TGTGCCAGCAGCGTAGTCAGGGGGCGAGAAGATACGCAGTATTTT
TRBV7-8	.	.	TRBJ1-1	CASSLVGVGGTEAFF	TGTGCCAGCAGCTTAGTCGGCGTCGGTGGCACTGAAGCTTTCTTT
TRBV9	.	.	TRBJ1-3	CASSLFQGLGNTIYF	TGTGCCAGCAGCCTATTTCAAGGTCTTGGAAACACCATATATTTT
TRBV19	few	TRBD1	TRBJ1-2	CASSPGTVSYGYTF	TGTGCCAGTAGCCCCGGGACAGTATCCTATGGCTACACCTTC
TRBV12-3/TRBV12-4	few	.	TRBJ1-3	CASSFGPQNTIYF	TGTGCCAGCAGCTTTGGCCCGCAAAACACCATATATTTT
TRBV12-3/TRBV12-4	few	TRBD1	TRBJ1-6	CASRTGEYSPLHF	TGTGCCAGCAGGACAGGGGAATATTCACCCCTCCACTTT
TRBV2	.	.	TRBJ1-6	CASRVDGYNSPLHF	TGTGCCAGCAGGGTAGACGGTTATAATTCACCCCTCCACTTT
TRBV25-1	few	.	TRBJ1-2	CASSGRGYGYTF	TGTGCCAGCAGTGGGAGGGGTTATGGCTACACCTTC
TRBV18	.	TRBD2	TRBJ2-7	CASSPTSGGSYEQYF	TGTGCCAGCTCACCCACTAGCGGGGGTTCCTACGAGCAGTACTTC
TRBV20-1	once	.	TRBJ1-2	CSAREGYTF	TGCAGTGCTAGAGAAGGCTACACCTTC
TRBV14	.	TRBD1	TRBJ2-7	CASSPDRVGEQYF	TGTGCCAGCAGTCCTGACAGGGTGGGAGAGCAGTACTTC
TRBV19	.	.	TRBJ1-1	CASSISGGNTEAFF	TGTGCCAGTAGTATTTCGGGGGGGAACACTGAAGCTTTCTTT
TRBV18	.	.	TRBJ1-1	CASSPKELSTEAFF	TGTGCCAGCTCACCGAAGGAGCTGAGCACTGAAGCTTTCTTT
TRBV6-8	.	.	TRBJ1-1	CASSSLRDTYFLNTEAFF	TGTGCCAGCAGTTCCCTCCGGGACACCTACTTCTTGAACACTGAAGCTTTCTTT
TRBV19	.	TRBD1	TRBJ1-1	CASTSGQGWNTEAFF	TGTGCCAGTACCTCAGGACAGGGTTGGAACACTGAAGCTTTCTTT
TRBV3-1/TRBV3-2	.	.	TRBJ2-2	CASSRNNLQSGELFF	TGTGCCAGCAGCCGGAACAACTTACAATCCGGGGAGCTGTTTTTT
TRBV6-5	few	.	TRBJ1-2	CASRSDTSRYGYTF	TGTGCCAGCAGATCGGACACCTCGCGGTATGGCTACACCTTC
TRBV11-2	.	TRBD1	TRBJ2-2	CASSLGQGARELFF	TGTGCCAGCAGCTTAGGGCAGGGGGCCAGGGAGCTGTTTTTT
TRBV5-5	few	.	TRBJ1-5	CASSLVVYRGRSNQPQHF	TGTGCCAGCAGCTTGGTAGTGTATCGGGGGAGAAGCAATCAGCCCCAGCATTTT
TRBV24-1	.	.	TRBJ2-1	CATSEAGPYNEQFF	TGTGCCACCAGTGAAGCTGGCCCCTACAATGAGCAGTTCTTC
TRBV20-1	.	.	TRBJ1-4	CSASWGSSTFNEKLFF	TGCAGTGCTAGTTGGGGAAGCAGTACCTTTAATGAAAAACTGTTTTTT
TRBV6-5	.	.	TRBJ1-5	CASSPQGYSNQPQHF	TGTGCCAGCAGTCCCCAGGGGTATAGCAATCAGCCCCAGCATTTT
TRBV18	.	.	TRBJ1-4	CASSLYFATNEKLFF	TGTGCCAGCTCCCTGTACTTTGCAACTAATGAAAAACTGTTTTTT
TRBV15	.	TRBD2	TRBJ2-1	CATSRRGGGAYNEQFF	TGTGCCACCAGCAGACGCGGCGGGGGGGCGTATAATGAGCAGTTCTTC
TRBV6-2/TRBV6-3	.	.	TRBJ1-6	CASSPDGAFSPLHF	TGTGCCAGCAGTCCCGATGGGGCTTTTTCACCCCTCCACTTT
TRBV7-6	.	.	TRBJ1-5	CASSASGRGQPQHF	TGTGCCAGCAGTGCGTCCGGGAGAGGTCAGCCCCAGCATTTT
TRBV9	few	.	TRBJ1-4	CASSVDPREKLFF	TGTGCCAGCAGCGTAGACCCGCGAGAAAAACTGTTTTTT
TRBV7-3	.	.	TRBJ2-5	CASSPLSGETQYF	TGTGCCAGCAGCCCCCTAAGCGGGGAGACCCAGTACTTC